One TCR beta chain is described in this entry. Its antigen is not identified. Bulk tumor genomic DNA constituted the template, at approximately 600 ng per sample. Primary tumors were biopsied several times each, far apart, intraoperatively. The study enrolled patients with untreated, newly diagnosed non-small cell lung cancer who underwent curative surgery. The V gene's germline CDR1 is LGHDT and CDR2 YNNKEL (reference sequence). This CDR3 spans 15 amino acids. V lost 7 bases and J 9 bases, leaving 22 bases between the germline ends. This specimen comes from a study of immune heterogeneity within non-small cell lung tumors. Study outcomes and limitations: T-cell clonality in a given local region correlated moderately yet significantly with the local tumor mutational burden (R approximately 0.35).

A multiplex PCR containing 32 V primers and 13 J primers was used to amplify TCR beta CDR3. In TCRdb, the multiplex PCR reads were re-called with MiXCR into one record per CDR3 protein. Among roughly 3,000 distinct CDR3 sequences listed, less than 30% were seen once. This TCR was sampled from a female donor with non-small cell lung cancer. V gene TRBV3-1 combines with J gene TRBJ2-1; tentatively, D is TRBD1 or TRBD2 (6 bases each). Specimen: lung tumor tissue. The CDR3 bases are TGTGCCAGCACGAAGAGGGGGGAGAAGGTCAGTGAGCAGTTCTTC. This gives the protein CASTKRGEKVSEQFF.